The 21 T cell receptor beta chains reported below all come from one sample, sequenced in a study of CD8 T cells in ankylosing spondylitis. Study observations and caveats: Blood of patients with ankylosing spondylitis appeared to be characterized by a TCR beta motif of about eight highly homologous variants.

TCRdb called the 5' RACE reads again in MiXCR, with one record for every CDR3 protein. The data contain about 220,000 distinct CDR3 sequences, more than 5.5% of them singletons. Antigens for these TCRs are unknown. Material for sequencing was blood, either unsorted or a sorted T cell fraction (not recorded which). The receptors come from a male donor with ankylosing spondylitis.

This clonotype was counted ten times or more. J is TRBJ2-7 and V is TRBV28; D is unclear. This CDR3 has 15 residues. The ends were cut back, 3 bases at V and 3 bases at J, with 15 bases in the middle. Germline V gives CDR1 MDHEN, CDR2 SYDVKM. The CDR3 region is CASSFPPAGVYEQYF. The CDR3, as DNA: TGTGCCAGCAGTTTCCCCCCGGCAGGCGTCTACGAGCAGTACTTC.

In this sample, this clonotype turned up a few times. CDR3 amino acids: CASSLDSGMSGEQFF. DNA of the CDR3: TGTGCCAGCAGCTTAGACAGCGGGATGTCGGGTGAGCAGTTCTTC. V gene TRBV7-9 combines with J gene TRBJ2-1; 7 bases map to TRBD2. V was clipped by 1 base and J by 9 bases; unmatched bases: 9. In germline, CDR1 is SEHNR, CDR2 FQNEAQ (reference sequence). This CDR3 region has 15 residues.

This clonotype was seen a few times. This chain connects TRBV2 to TRBJ2-3; D is undetermined. V shed 3 bases and J shed 1 base, with 11 bases lying between them. The CDR3 sequence is 15 residues long. Germline V CDR1 and CDR2: SNHLY, FYNNEI. The CDR3 spells CASSESLTRTDTQYF. The CDR3 DNA follows: TGTGCCAGCAGTGAGAGTCTAACCCGCACAGATACGCAGTATTTT.

This clonotype was counted many times. CDR3 sequence reads: CSARRGLSYEQYF. In DNA, the CDR3 is TGCAGTGCTAGAAGGGGACTTTCCTACGAGCAGTACTTC. The chain carries TRBV20-1 and TRBJ2-7, with D maybe TRBD2 (6 bases). This CDR3 is 13 amino acids long. Germline CDR1 reads DFQATT; CDR2 reads SNEGSKA (reference sequence). V lost 2 bases and J lost 1, with 9 bases in between.

This clonotype has ten or more counts. V gene TRBV27 combines with J gene TRBJ2-7; D perhaps matches TRBD1 (5 bases). Germline CDR1 is MNHEY and CDR2 is SMNVEV (reference sequence). This CDR3 is built from 18 residues. The V gene lost 2 bases and the J gene lost 5 bases, with 25 bases spanning the gap. CDR3 nucleotides: TGTGCCAGCAGTTTAAATGGCTTCGGACAAGGCTTTGGGAACGAGCAGTACTTC. Encoded protein: CASSLNGFGQGFGNEQYF.

The sample holds a few counts of this clonotype. This rearrangement joins TRBV18 to TRBJ2-1, with 10 bases lining up with TRBD2. The germline gives CDR1 KGHSH, CDR2 LQKENI. The CDR3 covers 17 residues. With 3 bases clipped from V and 5 bases from J, the junction kept 10 bases outside the gene matches. The CDR3 DNA reads as TGTGCCAGCTCACCTCTAGCGGGAGTGCGTTACGACAATGAGCAGTTCTTC. It translates to CASSPLAGVRYDNEQFF.

This clonotype was seen at least ten times. The V and J genes are TRBV4-3 and TRBJ2-1; D unresolved. CDR3 size: 12 residues. Trimming shortened V by 0 bases and J by 8 bases, and 5 bases separated the two germline ends. Germline V gene sequence: CDR1 LGHNA, CDR2 YSLEER. The CDR3 protein is CASSQDRDEQFF. The CDR3 DNA reads TGCGCCAGCAGCCAAGATCGGGATGAGCAGTTCTTC.

The table lists this clonotype with a few counts. This chain joins TRBV27 and TRBJ2-7; 8 nucleotides align to TRBD1. From germline, CDR1 is MNHEY and CDR2 SMNVEV (reference sequence). The CDR3 has 13 residues. Trimming took 4 bases from V and 7 from J; bases not matched to a gene: 6. The CDR3 is CASSYGTGEEQYF. CDR3 nucleotides: TGTGCCAGCAGTTATGGGACAGGCGAAGAGCAGTACTTC.

This clonotype was detected many times. The genes are TRBV27 and TRBJ1-5; D gene uncertain. Germline assignment: CDR1 MNHEY and CDR2 SMNVEV (reference sequence). Trimming took off 8 bases at V and 4 bases at J, with 15 bases between the two ends. The CDR3 is 14 residues long. Here the CDR3 reads CASGWSGLNQPQHF. The CDR3 nucleotides are TGTGCCAGCGGTTGGTCGGGCCTAAATCAGCCCCAGCATTTT.

There are many counts of this clonotype. The CDR3 bases are TGTGCCAGCAGCTCATTCAGGGGGCCCCTCACCGGGGAGCTGTTTTTT. Its protein is CASSSFRGPLTGELFF. This chain uses TRBV6-1 with TRBJ2-2; 8 bases are shared with TRBD1. Trimming cost V 6 bases and J 4 bases; bases outside gene matches: 10. Germline lookup yields CDR1 MNHNS and CDR2 SASEGT. The CDR3 runs to 16 residues.

Ten or more counts support this clonotype. The V call is TRBV7-9, the J call TRBJ1-2; TRBD1 matches 8 bases. Germline V lookup: CDR1 SEHNR, CDR2 FQNEAQ (reference sequence). CDR3 length equals 15 residues. Trimming at V came to 5 bases and at J to 5 bases, leaving 10 bases not matched to a gene. CDR3 protein: CASSLGTGDTYGYTF. The DNA for the CDR3 is TGTGCCAGCAGCCTAGGGACAGGCGATACGTATGGCTACACCTTC.

This clonotype has at least ten counts. V and J are TRBV6-1 and TRBJ2-3; D unclear. Germline values: CDR1 MNHNS, CDR2 SASEGT. V lost 5 bases to trimming and J lost 1 base, with 16 bases between them. This CDR3 contains 16 residues. As DNA, the CDR3 is TGTGCCAGCAGTCCACGGATGAGCGTTGGCACAGATACGCAGTATTTT. This gives the protein CASSPRMSVGTDTQYF.

There are many counts of this clonotype. V gene TRBV7-9 combines with J gene TRBJ1-1; no definite D call. Germline CDR1 SEHNR, CDR2 FQNEAQ (reference sequence). The CDR3 covers 16 residues. V was pared by 4 bases and J by 1 base, with 16 bases between. The CDR3 reads CASSSLVGSANTEAFF. The CDR3, as DNA: TGTGCCAGCAGCTCCCTGGTGGGGTCGGCGAACACTGAAGCTTTCTTT.

This clonotype was seen ten or more times. The rearrangement joins TRBV29-1 to TRBJ2-7; TRBD1 or TRBD2 may be the D gene (5 bases each). This CDR3 is 13 amino acids long. Germline values: CDR1 SQVTM, CDR2 ANQGSEA. V lost 5 bases to trimming and J lost 0 bases, with 11 bases between them. The CDR3 reads CSVRGGISYEQYF. In nucleotides, the CDR3 is TGCAGCGTTCGGGGCGGCATCTCCTACGAGCAGTACTTC.

This clonotype appeared many times. This CDR3 is CSAPPQVSKNIQYF. The CDR3 region has the DNA TGCAGTGCCCCCCCACAGGTTTCCAAAAACATTCAGTACTTC. The chain uses TRBV20-1 and TRBJ2-4, with a tentative D call TRBD1 (5 bases). The CDR3 loop spans 14 amino acids. Trimming pared 6 bases from V and 2 bases from J, leaving 14 bases between. Germline CDR1 is DFQATT and CDR2 is SNEGSKA (reference sequence).

This clonotype came up many times. The chain combines TRBV7-6 with TRBJ2-7; 9 nucleotides line up with TRBD1. The CDR3 covers 14 residues. Trimming removed 5 bases from V and 4 bases from J; junction bases left unmatched: 6. Germline CDR1 SGHVS, CDR2 FNYEAQ. The CDR3 coding sequence is TGTGCCAGCAGCAATGGACAGGGGAGGTACGAGCAGTACTTC. This gives the protein CASSNGQGRYEQYF.

This clonotype has a handful of counts. No conserved phenylalanine or tryptophan is present at the end of the CDR3, so a read error is the likely explanation. The chain couples TRBV12-3 or TRBV12-4 to TRBJ2-7; a weak D match, TRBD2 (6 bases). The CDR3 sequence is 13 residues long. V lost 3 bases, J lost 2 bases, and 8 bases lay in between. In DNA, the CDR3 is TGTGCCAGCAGTTTCGGGAGCGCCTACGAGCAGTACATC. This encodes CASSFGSAYEQYI.

This clonotype has ten or more counts. The chain combines TRBV20-1 with TRBJ2-5, with 9 bases lining up with TRBD1. The CDR3 has 14 amino acids. The junction had 5 bases not matched to a gene; V was cut back by 5 bases and J by 1 base. The germline CDR1 and CDR2 sequences are DFQATT and SNEGSKA (reference sequence). CDR3 sequence reads: CSAAGQGIQETQYF. In DNA, the CDR3 is TGCAGTGCTGCGGGACAGGGCATCCAAGAGACCCAGTACTTC.

The V gene is TRBV7-6, the J gene TRBJ1-4; 10 nucleotides agree with TRBD1. V lost 0 bases to trimming and J lost 5 bases; unmatched junction nucleotides: 3. The germline CDR1 and CDR2 sequences are SGHVS and FNYEAQ. The CDR3 consists of 16 residues. This CDR3 reads CASSLADRGKNEKLFF. CDR3 nucleotides: TGTGCCAGCAGCTTAGCGGACAGGGGGAAGAATGAAAAACTGTTTTTT.

This clonotype was counted ten times or more. The chain carries TRBV20-1 and TRBJ2-7; TRBD1 matches at 7 bases. CDR3 length: 13 amino acids. Germline-derived CDR1 and CDR2 are DFQATT and SNEGSKA (reference sequence). Trimming removed 0 bases from V and 11 bases from J; junction bases left unmatched: 10. CDR3 loop: CSARDGNRDSEYF. The CDR3 nucleotides are TGCAGTGCTAGAGATGGGAACCGGGACAGCGAGTACTTC.

The rearrangement joins TRBV6-5 to TRBJ2-7; TRBD1 aligns across 8 bases. After removal of 2 bases from V and 5 bases from J, the junction contained 5 bases not matched to a gene. The germline V gene has CDR1 MNHEY and CDR2 SVGAGI. The CDR3 spans 14 residues. Here the CDR3 DNA reads TGTGCCAGCAGTTACACTAAGACAGGGGACGAGCAGTACTTC. The encoded protein is CASSYTKTGDEQYF.